The rows below give T cell receptor beta chains drawn from one sample of a study of molecular identifiers for immune sequencing clone quantification. Each CDR3 protein is one row after TCRdb ran MiXCR on the PCR reads. This sample has about 510,000 distinct CDR3 sequences, with about 25% found just once. Sequencing used naive CD8+ T cells from blood, with Jurkat cell RNA spiked in. The receptors stem from a human donor in good health. Some libraries in this study had Jurkat cell RNA spiked in. The CDR3 runs from the conserved cysteine through the conserved F or W. A D gene is named only where the DNA matches it firmly. For some rows the clone size is stated as once, few or many, or as a class when expanded; others skip it.

v_gene: TRBV12-3/TRBV12-4
d_gene: TRBD1
j_gene: TRBJ1-1
abundance: .
CDR3nt: TGTGCCAGCAGTTTACTAGGACAGGAAGACTACACTGAAGCTTTCTTT
CDR3aa: CASSLLGQEDYTEAFF

v_gene: TRBV12-3/TRBV12-4
d_gene: TRBD1
j_gene: TRBJ2-5
abundance: .
CDR3nt: TGTGCCAGCAGCCCCGGTAGGGGGCAAGAGAACCAGTACTTC
CDR3aa: CASSPGRGQENQYF

v_gene: TRBV27
d_gene: TRBD1
j_gene: TRBJ1-5
abundance: many
CDR3nt: TGTGCCAGCAGTTTATCCCCAGGGGGCTCCCAGCCCCAGCATTTT
CDR3aa: CASSLSPGGSQPQHF

v_gene: TRBV28
d_gene: .
j_gene: TRBJ2-3
abundance: many
CDR3nt: TGTGCCAGCAGTCCAACTCTAGGGGCAAGCACAGATACGCAGTATTTT
CDR3aa: CASSPTLGASTDTQYF

v_gene: TRBV23-1
d_gene: TRBD1
j_gene: TRBJ1-5
abundance: many
CDR3nt: TGCGCCAGCAGTCTCACGACGTGGGACAGGGAGTGTCAGCCCCAGCATTTT
CDR3aa: CASSLTTWDRECQPQHF

v_gene: TRBV4-3
d_gene: .
j_gene: TRBJ2-7
abundance: few
CDR3nt: TGCGCCAGCAGCCAAGATTACGGCAGCGCCTACGAGCAGTACTTC
CDR3aa: CASSQDYGSAYEQYF

v_gene: TRBV16
d_gene: .
j_gene: TRBJ2-1
abundance: many
CDR3nt: TGTGCCAGCGGGGGGGCCGCTGAGCAGTTCTTC
CDR3aa: CASGGAAEQFF

v_gene: TRBV12-3/TRBV12-4
d_gene: TRBD1
j_gene: TRBJ1-5
abundance: many
CDR3nt: TGTGCCAGCAGAACAGGGGGGGGTCAGCCCCAGCATTTT
CDR3aa: CASRTGGGQPQHF

v_gene: TRBV20-1
d_gene: .
j_gene: TRBJ2-7
abundance: many
CDR3nt: TGCAGTGCTATCCTCTCGTCGGAGGGCTACGAGCAGTACTTC
CDR3aa: CSAILSSEGYEQYF

v_gene: TRBV11-1
d_gene: TRBD1
j_gene: TRBJ1-5
abundance: .
CDR3nt: TGTGCCAGCAGCTTTACGGACAGGTCGAGCAATCAGCCCCAGCATTTT
CDR3aa: CASSFTDRSSNQPQHF

v_gene: TRBV13
d_gene: .
j_gene: TRBJ2-7
abundance: few
CDR3nt: TGTGCCAGCAGCGCGGGTCTCGGACAGACCTACGAGCAGTACTTC
CDR3aa: CASSAGLGQTYEQYF

v_gene: TRBV7-9
d_gene: .
j_gene: TRBJ1-2
abundance: .
CDR3nt: TGTGCCAGCAGCTTAGCGGTGGAGGCTCGGTTCTATGGCTACACCTTC
CDR3aa: CASSLAVEARFYGYTF

v_gene: TRBV5-1
d_gene: .
j_gene: TRBJ2-3
abundance: .
CDR3nt: TGCGCCAGCCATTACAACTCCGTGGGAGGAGGAGATACGCAGTATTTT
CDR3aa: CASHYNSVGGGDTQYF

v_gene: TRBV12-3/TRBV12-4
d_gene: .
j_gene: TRBJ1-4
abundance: .
CDR3nt: TGTGCCGGCCCCCTACGGGCAGGGGCGGTTGAGAGGCTGTTTTTT
CDR3aa: CAGPLRAGAVERLFF

v_gene: TRBV9
d_gene: .
j_gene: TRBJ2-3
abundance: few
CDR3nt: TGTGCCAGCAGCGTAATGAGACTGTCAGATACGCAGTATTTT
CDR3aa: CASSVMRLSDTQYF

v_gene: TRBV29-1
d_gene: TRBD2
j_gene: TRBJ2-7
abundance: many
CDR3nt: TGCAGCGTTTTAGCGGGGTCCTACGAGCAGTACTTC
CDR3aa: CSVLAGSYEQYF

v_gene: TRBV19
d_gene: TRBD1
j_gene: TRBJ1-5
abundance: many
CDR3nt: TGTGCCAGTAGTATTGGACAGGGGAGCAATCAGCCCCAGCATTTT
CDR3aa: CASSIGQGSNQPQHF

v_gene: TRBV4-3
d_gene: .
j_gene: TRBJ1-6
abundance: .
CDR3nt: TGCGCCAGCAGCTACGTCCTCATTGGTTCACCCCTCCACTTT
CDR3aa: CASSYVLIGSPLHF

v_gene: TRBV11-2
d_gene: TRBD2
j_gene: TRBJ2-1
abundance: .
CDR3nt: TGTGCCAGCAGCTTGGGGCCGGGGGGTTACTACAATGAGCAGTTCTTC
CDR3aa: CASSLGPGGYYNEQFF

v_gene: TRBV20-1
d_gene: .
j_gene: TRBJ2-5
abundance: .
CDR3nt: TGCAGTGCTAGAGATCTGGGGGGAGTGGAGGAGACCCAGTACTTC
CDR3aa: CSARDLGGVEETQYF

v_gene: TRBV6-5
d_gene: TRBD1
j_gene: TRBJ2-5
abundance: few
CDR3nt: TGTGCCAGCAGCCCCCAGGACAGGGCGGTAGAGACCCAGTACTTC
CDR3aa: CASSPQDRAVETQYF

v_gene: TRBV28
d_gene: TRBD1
j_gene: TRBJ2-3
abundance: .
CDR3nt: TGTGCCAGCAGTTTATTAGGGGGCCAGGGCACAGATACGCAGTATTTT
CDR3aa: CASSLLGGQGTDTQYF

v_gene: TRBV20-1
d_gene: TRBD2
j_gene: TRBJ2-3
abundance: few
CDR3nt: TGCAGTGCTTGGCTAGCGGGGGCCTCTAGCACAGATACGCAGTATTTT
CDR3aa: CSAWLAGASSTDTQYF

v_gene: TRBV4-3
d_gene: .
j_gene: TRBJ2-7
abundance: .
CDR3nt: TGCGCCAGCAGCCCGATCCAATTGACATCAGTGGGCGAGCAGTACTTC
CDR3aa: CASSPIQLTSVGEQYF

v_gene: TRBV5-1
d_gene: TRBD1
j_gene: TRBJ1-2
abundance: few
CDR3nt: TGCGCCAGCAGCTTGGCCCAGACAGGGGATTACGGCTACACCTTC
CDR3aa: CASSLAQTGDYGYTF

v_gene: TRBV18
d_gene: .
j_gene: TRBJ2-5
abundance: .
CDR3nt: TGTGCCAGCTCGGGACAAGAGGCCCAGTACTTC
CDR3aa: CASSGQEAQYF

v_gene: TRBV10-3
d_gene: TRBD2
j_gene: TRBJ2-3
abundance: many
CDR3nt: TGTGCCATCAGCGCGGGGGGGGATTTCACAGATACGCAGTATTTT
CDR3aa: CAISAGGDFTDTQYF

v_gene: TRBV5-6
d_gene: .
j_gene: TRBJ2-3
abundance: .
CDR3nt: TGTGCCAGCATCCACCGGGACACGAGGATCCCAGATACGCAGTATTTT
CDR3aa: CASIHRDTRIPDTQYF

v_gene: TRBV11-2
d_gene: TRBD1
j_gene: TRBJ2-7
abundance: few
CDR3nt: TGTGCCAGCAGCTACGGGACAGCAGCCTACGAGCAGTACTTC
CDR3aa: CASSYGTAAYEQYF

v_gene: TRBV27
d_gene: .
j_gene: TRBJ2-3
abundance: .
CDR3nt: TGTGCCAGCAGTGAGACGGGGCGCACAGATACGCAGTATTTT
CDR3aa: CASSETGRTDTQYF

v_gene: TRBV12-3/TRBV12-4
d_gene: .
j_gene: TRBJ2-5
abundance: many
CDR3nt: TGTGCCAGCAGTTTAATTCAGCGGAGCGAGACCCAGTACTTC
CDR3aa: CASSLIQRSETQYF

v_gene: TRBV28
d_gene: TRBD1
j_gene: TRBJ2-4
abundance: many
CDR3nt: TGTGCCAGCAGTTTCGACCCCCTGGGTCAGGGGGTGTCCAAAAACATTCAGTACTTC
CDR3aa: CASSFDPLGQGVSKNIQYF

v_gene: TRBV30
d_gene: .
j_gene: TRBJ1-1
abundance: many
CDR3nt: TGTGCCTGGAGTAGAGGGGCCGAAGCTTTCTTT
CDR3aa: CAWSRGAEAFF

v_gene: TRBV10-3
d_gene: TRBD1
j_gene: TRBJ2-7
abundance: many
CDR3nt: TGTGCCATCAGGGACAGGGGCGAGCAGTACTTC
CDR3aa: CAIRDRGEQYF

v_gene: TRBV15
d_gene: TRBD1
j_gene: TRBJ2-1
abundance: many
CDR3nt: TGTGCCACCAGCACCAGACAGGGGGGTTATGAGCAGTTCTTC
CDR3aa: CATSTRQGGYEQFF

v_gene: TRBV7-9
d_gene: .
j_gene: TRBJ1-1
abundance: .
CDR3nt: TGTGCCAGCAGCTTAGGAGTACAGTACACTGAAGCTTTCTTT
CDR3aa: CASSLGVQYTEAFF

v_gene: TRBV5-6
d_gene: .
j_gene: TRBJ1-2
abundance: few
CDR3nt: TGTGCCAGCACGTATGAGGTGGATGGCTACACCTTC
CDR3aa: CASTYEVDGYTF

v_gene: TRBV11-3
d_gene: TRBD2
j_gene: TRBJ2-1
abundance: few
CDR3nt: TGTGCCAGCAGCCCGACTAGCGGGGCCCTCTACAATGAGCAGTTCTTC
CDR3aa: CASSPTSGALYNEQFF

v_gene: TRBV6-5
d_gene: TRBD2
j_gene: TRBJ2-7
abundance: once
CDR3nt: TGTGCCAGCAGTTACTCCCGTAGCGGGAGGGCCTGCTACGAGCAGTACTTC
CDR3aa: CASSYSRSGRACYEQYF

v_gene: TRBV7-6
d_gene: .
j_gene: TRBJ1-5
abundance: many
CDR3nt: TGTGCCAGCAGCGCAGGACCTCGACTGGGTATGGTCAATCAGCCCCAGCATTTT
CDR3aa: CASSAGPRLGMVNQPQHF